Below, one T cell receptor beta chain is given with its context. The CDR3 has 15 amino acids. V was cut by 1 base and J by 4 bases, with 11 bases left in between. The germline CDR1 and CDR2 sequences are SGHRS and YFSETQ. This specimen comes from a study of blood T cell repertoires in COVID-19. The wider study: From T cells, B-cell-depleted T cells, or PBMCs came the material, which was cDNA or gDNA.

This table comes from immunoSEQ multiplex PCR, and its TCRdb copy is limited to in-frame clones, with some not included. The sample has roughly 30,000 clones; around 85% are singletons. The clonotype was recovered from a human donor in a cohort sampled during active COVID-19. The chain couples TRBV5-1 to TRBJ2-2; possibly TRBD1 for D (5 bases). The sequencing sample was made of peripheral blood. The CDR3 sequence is CASSLSGSGTGELFF. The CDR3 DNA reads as TGCGCCAGCAGCTTGTCAGGGTCCGGCACCGGGGAGCTGTTTTTT.